The T cell receptor beta chain described here comes from a study of CD8+ T cells in alopecia areata. Overall study: The study gave tofacitinib for 6 to 18 months, then 6 months off drug. Points from the study as a whole: Relative to normal scalp, lesional scalp, especially alopecia totalis/universalis, showed higher clonality. Among patients, TCR sharing was less clear than in mice, a difference possibly due in part to HLA diversity in the patient population.

Sequencing used cDNA as its template, made by extracting RNA and reverse transcribing it. TCRdb's table, derived via immunoSEQ multiplex PCR, lists solely in-frame clones and lacks some. The table has over 10,000 clones, 60% seen once; the top ten hold roughly 21%. CDR1 and CDR2 (germline): LNHDA, SQIVND (reference sequence). The V end lost 7 bases, the J end lost 6 bases, and 16 bases lay between the germline ends. This CDR3 spans 14 amino acids. In alopecia areata patients, both lesional scalp punch biopsies and peripheral blood were collected. In regard to this clone: As yet, its antigen is unknown.

The sample was skin. This chain connects TRBV19 to TRBJ2-1; the D is unclear. The TCR was taken from a human donor with alopecia areata. The CDR3 DNA is TGTGCCAGTAAAGCTCGGGCGGATACCAATGAGCAGTTCTTC. Encoded protein: CASKARADTNEQFF.